The next 10 T cell receptor beta chains were all read from a single sample in a study of T cells in Graves' hyperthyroidism and ophthalmopathy. RNA transcripts provided the source from which TCR beta CDR3 regions were amplified. The primer set for the first-round RT-PCR of the TCR CDR3 was HTBI. TCRdb reprocessed the multiplex PCR reads with MiXCR, giving one entry per CDR3 protein. This sample has some 690,000 distinct CDR3 sequences, with approximately 15% found just once. Sequenced material: blood. These receptors originate from a man aged 50 or older with Graves' hyperthyroidism.

This clonotype was picked up many times. The CDR3 spells CASSDAGTLTDTQYF. Written as DNA, the CDR3 is TGTGCCAGCAGTGACGCTGGGACTCTGACAGATACGCAGTATTTT. The chain couples TRBV2 to TRBJ2-3, with a possible D match to TRBD2 (6 bases). The CDR3 has 15 amino acids. Germline-derived CDR1 and CDR2 are SNHLY and FYNNEI. With 3 bases removed from V and 3 bases from J, the gap between germline ends came to 13 bases. Based on the CDR3 plus reference TRBV2 and TRBJ2-3, the full variable domain is EPEVTQTPSHQVTQMGQEVILRCVPISNHLYFYWYRQILGQKVEFLVSFYNNEISEKSEIFDDQFSVERPDGSNFTLKIRSTKLEDSAMYFCASSDAGTLTDTQYFGPGTRLTVL.

J is TRBJ1-2 and V is TRBV6-5, with 7 positions matching TRBD1. Germline trimming cut 3 bases from V and 1 base from J; bases unmatched to any gene: 5. The CDR3 is made up of 15 amino acids. The germline V gene has CDR1 MNHEY and CDR2 SVGAGI. CDR3 nucleotide sequence: TGTGCCAGCAGTTATTGGACAGGACTTAACTATGGCTACACCTTC. Its translation is CASSYWTGLNYGYTF.

This clonotype was counted a single time. The rearrangement uses TRBV28 and TRBJ1-6; 7 nucleotides match TRBD1. The CDR3 runs 14 residues. With 6 bases clipped from V and 10 bases from J, the junction kept 9 bases outside the gene matches. Germline V gives CDR1 MDHEN, CDR2 SYDVKM. The DNA for the CDR3 is TGTGCCAGCAGACAGACAGGGTTCGGGTCACCCCTCCACTTT. Protein product: CASRQTGFGSPLHF.

In DNA form, the CDR3 reads TGCAGTGCTCCGACCGAGGGGGTACGAACAGATACGCAGTATTTT. Amino acid sequence: CSAPTEGVRTDTQYF. This chain uses TRBV20-1 with TRBJ2-3; D perhaps matches TRBD1 (6 bases). From germline, CDR1 is DFQATT and CDR2 SNEGSKA (reference sequence). The CDR3 has 15 residues. With 5 bases removed from V and 3 bases from J, the gap between germline ends came to 18 bases.

This clonotype was found many times. This chain links TRBV11-2 with TRBJ2-3, with 7 bases aligning to TRBD2. The CDR3 has 15 amino acids. Germline V CDR1 and CDR2: SGHAT, FQNNGV. Germline trimming cut 2 bases from V and 6 bases from J; bases unmatched to any gene: 8. CDR3 amino acids: CASSLNGRPGDTQYF. The CDR3 nucleotides read TGTGCCAGCAGCTTAAACGGGAGGCCCGGGGATACGCAGTATTTT.

This clonotype was detected many times. The J gene is TRBJ2-1, the V gene TRBV20-1; D not resolved. The germline V gene encodes CDR1 DFQATT and CDR2 SNEGSKA (reference sequence). CDR3 length: 16 amino acids. The V end was cut by 0 bases, the J end by 4 bases, with 16 bases between. The CDR3 DNA sequence: TGCAGTGCTAGAGATAATAGGGTTCGGGCGTACAATGAGCAGTTCTTC. As protein: CSARDNRVRAYNEQFF.

This clonotype was found many times. The chain couples TRBV12-3 or TRBV12-4 to TRBJ1-1; maybe TRBD1 (6 bases). V lost 5 bases, J lost 1 base, and 14 bases lay in between. CDR3 length: 15 residues. The CDR3 sequence: CASSPQTGRNTEAFF. Written as DNA, the CDR3 is TGTGCCAGCAGTCCCCAGACAGGACGGAACACTGAAGCTTTCTTT.

Turning to this clonotype: Germline and junction disagree at one end, which may indicate a read error. The genes are TRBV5-6 and TRBJ2-3; no reliable D call. Germline CDR1 SGHDT, CDR2 YYEEEE. The CDR3 totals 12 residues. In DNA, the CDR3 is TGTGGCAGCAGCTTGGAAGCAGATACGCAGTATTTT. This sequence encodes CGSSLEADTQYF.

This clonotype was observed a handful of times. The chain carries TRBV28 and TRBJ2-7, with D unresolved. Germline V gives CDR1 MDHEN, CDR2 SYDVKM. V lost 2 bases, J lost 3 bases, and 8 bases lay in between. The CDR3 spans 13 residues. The CDR3 DNA reads as TGTGCCAGCAGTTTAGAACAACTCTACGAGCAGTACTTC. This translates into CASSLEQLYEQYF.

This clonotype was picked up many times. The rearrangement uses TRBV27 and TRBJ2-7; TRBD2 aligns across 8 bases. Germline V gene sequence: CDR1 MNHEY, CDR2 SMNVEV (reference sequence). After removal of 5 bases from V and 3 bases from J, the junction contained 3 bases not matched to a gene. The CDR3 has 13 residues. In DNA, the CDR3 is TGTGCCAGCAGTCCCCGGGAGGGCTACGAGCAGTACTTC. Translating gives CASSPREGYEQYF.